A single sample gave rise to the 32 T cell receptor beta chains below, sequenced in a study of shared clonotypes between healthy human individuals. TCRdb keeps only in-frame clones here, not all; method: immunoSEQ multiplex PCR. The sample shows hundreds of thousands of clones, 60% to 80% of them seen only once. Sequencing input: memory CD4+ T cells sorted from blood. The subset was: CD45RA-negative fraction. These receptors were taken from a woman in her thirties in good health.

This clone was observed a few times. The chain employs TRBV4-2 and TRBJ1-4; D is uncertain. Germline-derived CDR1 and CDR2 are LGHNA and YNFKEQ. The CDR3 covers 14 residues. Deletions cut 1 base from V and 12 bases from J, with 15 bases between. The CDR3 reads CASSQGSRESELFF. The CDR3 region has the DNA TGTGCCAGCAGCCAAGGGAGCCGGGAGTCGGAACTGTTTTTT.

The chain employs TRBV2 and TRBJ2-5; D is unclear. Between the trimmed V and J ends, which lost 1 base and 3 bases, there was a span of 6 bases. The CDR3 runs 13 residues. CDR1 is SNHLY, CDR2 FYNNEI, per germline. CDR3 sequence reads: CASSEGAEETQYF. The CDR3 region has the DNA TGTGCCAGCAGTGAAGGGGCCGAAGAGACCCAGTACTTC.

The chain recombines TRBV28 with TRBJ2-3; perhaps TRBD2 as D (6 bases). Trimming left V 7 bases short and J 1 base short, with 9 bases between. The germline CDR1 and CDR2 sequences are MDHEN and SYDVKM. The CDR3 has 13 amino acids. CDR3 residues: CASIASGTDTQYF. CDR3 in DNA: TGTGCCAGCATTGCTAGCGGCACAGATACGCAGTATTTT.

The CDR3 loop reads CASSIESDHEPDTQYF. CDR3 nucleotides: TGTGCCAGTAGTATCGAGTCGGACCACGAGCCCGATACGCAGTATTTT. The chain carries TRBV19 and TRBJ2-3; no definite D call. V was pared by 3 bases and J by 6 bases, with 19 bases between. There are 16 residues in the CDR3. The germline CDR1 and CDR2 sequences are LNHDA and SQIVND (reference sequence).

The CDR3 DNA reads TGTGCCAGCAGTTACGGTACTGGGGCCAACGTCCTGACTTTC. Its translation is CASSYGTGANVLTF. The V gene is TRBV5-8, the J gene TRBJ2-6; no definite D call. V lost 5 bases to trimming and J lost 2 bases, with 8 bases between them. CDR3 length: 14 amino acids. Germline values: CDR1 SGHTS, CDR2 YDEGEE. The full variable domain, its missing parts supplied by reference TRBV5-8 and TRBJ2-6, is EAGVTQSPTHLIKTRGQQATLRCSPISGHTSVYWYQQALGLGLQFLLWYDEGEERNRGNFPPRFSGRQFPNYSSELNVNALELEDSALYLCASSYGTGANVLTFGAGSRLTVL.

The chain joins TRBV13 to TRBJ2-7; tentatively, D is TRBD1 (5 bases). The CDR3 sequence is 15 residues long. Germline V gene sequence: CDR1 PRHDT, CDR2 FYEKMQ (reference sequence). The V and J ends lost 4 bases and 3 bases respectively, with 16 bases between them. The CDR3 DNA reads TGTGCCAGCAGCTCAAGGGATAGGGGAAACTACGAGCAGTACTTC. It translates to CASSSRDRGNYEQYF.

The chain is built from TRBV19 and TRBJ2-1; D may be TRBD1 (6 bases). CDR1 and CDR2 (germline): LNHDA, SQIVND (reference sequence). Between the trimmed V and J ends, which lost 3 bases and 7 bases, there was a span of 13 bases. This CDR3 comprises 14 residues. CDR3: CASSIADSTNEQFF. DNA for the CDR3: TGTGCCAGTAGTATTGCGGACAGCACGAATGAGCAGTTCTTC.

The J gene is TRBJ1-2, the V gene TRBV6-1, with no clear D. Germline V gene data show CDR1 as MNHNS and CDR2 as SASEGT. The CDR3 loop spans 15 amino acids. V was trimmed by 7 bases and J by 5 bases, leaving 20 bases between them. The CDR3 DNA reads as TGTGCCAGCACACAAGTGTCTACAGTCGCTTATGGCTACACCTTC. As protein: CASTQVSTVAYGYTF.

This clone was found a few times. The chain carries TRBV19 and TRBJ1-2; 7 bases are shared with TRBD1. The germline gives CDR1 LNHDA, CDR2 SQIVND (reference sequence). V lost 5 bases to trimming and J lost 4 bases; unmatched junction nucleotides: 4. CDR3 length: 13 amino acids. CDR3 in amino acids: CASSAGTVYGYTF. CDR3 bases: TGTGCCAGTAGTGCCGGGACAGTCTATGGCTACACCTTC.

This clone was counted between two and nine times. CDR3 coding DNA: TGTGCCAGCAGCAAACATCCGGGACAGGGGGCGGGAGGGGAAAAACTGTTTTTT. Protein: CASSKHPGQGAGGEKLFF. This chain joins TRBV2 and TRBJ1-4; 12 bases match TRBD1. Germline V gene data show CDR1 as SNHLY and CDR2 as FYNNEI. V lost 6 bases to trimming and J lost 8 bases; unmatched junction nucleotides: 16. The CDR3 extends over 18 amino acids.

The V gene is TRBV5-4, the J gene TRBJ2-5; D uncertain. This CDR3 spans 14 amino acids. Germline assignment: CDR1 SGHNT and CDR2 YYREEE (reference sequence). V lost 4 bases and J lost 0, with 10 bases in between. Here the CDR3 DNA reads TGTGCCAGCAGCCATACTTCGTACCAAGAGACCCAGTACTTC. As protein: CASSHTSYQETQYF.

This clone was seen once. This chain connects TRBV5-1 to TRBJ2-2, with 8 bases fitting TRBD2. This CDR3 has 14 amino acids. The V gene's germline CDR1 is SGHRS and CDR2 YFSETQ. Trimming at V came to 4 bases and at J to 4 bases, leaving 3 bases not matched to a gene. Here the CDR3 reads CASSPGLVTGELFF. CDR3 nucleotides: TGCGCCAGCAGCCCGGGACTAGTCACCGGGGAGCTGTTTTTT.

This clone was detected many times. The sample has other DNA sequences that encode this CDR3 too. The rearrangement links TRBV18 to TRBJ1-1; D is ambiguous. Trimming removed 2 bases from V and 1 base from J, with 5 bases in between. Germline CDR1 reads KGHSH; CDR2 reads LQKENI. CDR3 length equals 13 residues. The CDR3 reads CASSPSGNTEAFF. The CDR3, as DNA: TGTGCCAGCTCACCAAGTGGGAACACTGAAGCTTTCTTT. Filled out from reference TRBV18 and TRBJ1-1, the complete variable domain reads NAGVMQNPRHLVRRRGQEARLRCSPMKGHSHVYWYRQLPEEGLKFMVYLQKENIIDESGMPKERFSAEFPKEGPSILRIQQVVRGDSAAYFCASSPSGNTEAFFGQGTRLTVV.

This clone was observed a handful of times. V usage is TRBV9 and J usage is TRBJ1-4, with TRBD1 matching over 8 bases. J gave up 0 bases and V 0 bases, and 7 bases lay outside the gene matches. This CDR3 is built from 18 residues. Per germline, CDR1 SGDLS and CDR2 YYNGEE. CDR3 amino acids: CASSVAAGGYATNEKLFF. Here the CDR3 DNA reads TGTGCCAGCAGCGTAGCTGCAGGGGGCTATGCAACTAATGAAAAACTGTTTTTT. Using reference TRBV9 and TRBJ1-4 for the parts outside the CDR3, the full variable domain is DSGVTQTPKHLITATGQRVTLRCSPRSGDLSVYWYQQSLDQGLQFLIQYYNGEERAKGNILERFSAQQFPDLHSELNLSSLELGDSALYFCASSVAAGGYATNEKLFFGSGTQLSVL.

The rearrangement joins TRBV9 to TRBJ2-7; D is possibly TRBD1 or TRBD2 (5 bases each). V lost 0 bases, J lost 0 bases, and 7 bases lay in between. Germline CDR1 reads SGDLS; CDR2 reads YYNGEE. The CDR3 spans 14 residues. In DNA form, the CDR3 reads TGTGCCAGCAGCGTAGGGGACCGCTCCTACGAGCAGTACTTC. Amino acids: CASSVGDRSYEQYF. The full variable domain, rest sourced from reference TRBV9 and TRBJ2-7, is DSGVTQTPKHLITATGQRVTLRCSPRSGDLSVYWYQQSLDQGLQFLIQYYNGEERAKGNILERFSAQQFPDLHSELNLSSLELGDSALYFCASSVGDRSYEQYFGPGTRLTVT.

The genes are TRBV30 and TRBJ2-4, with D possibly being TRBD1 or TRBD2 (6 bases each). This CDR3 has 13 residues. The germline CDR1 and CDR2 sequences are GTSNPN and SVGIG (reference sequence). Deletions cut 6 bases from V and 8 bases from J, with 17 bases between. This CDR3 is CACRLGGTDIQYF. Written as DNA, the CDR3 is TGTGCCTGTAGACTAGGGGGAACTGACATTCAGTACTTC.

The rearrangement joins TRBV19 to TRBJ1-2, with 8 nucleotides matching TRBD1. Germline CDR1 LNHDA, CDR2 SQIVND (reference sequence). This CDR3 is built from 18 residues. Unmatched junction bases numbered 12, after V lost 1 base and J lost 2 bases. The chain's CDR3 is CASSIGYYRGRFNYGYTF. In nucleotides, the CDR3 is TGTGCCAGTAGTATAGGGTACTACAGGGGGAGATTCAACTATGGCTACACCTTC. The full variable domain, in which reference TRBV19 and TRBJ1-2 provide the parts outside the CDR3, is DGGITQSPKYLFRKEGQNVTLSCEQNLNHDAMYWYRQDPGQGLRLIYYSQIVNDFQKGDIAEGYSVSREKKESFPLTVTSAQKNPTAFYLCASSIGYYRGRFNYGYTFGSGTRLTVV.

The sample holds a few counts of this clone. The rearrangement uses TRBV28 and TRBJ1-4; 7 bases are shared with TRBD1. This CDR3 region has 15 residues. Trimming cost V 7 bases and J 5 bases; bases outside gene matches: 10. In germline, CDR1 is MDHEN, CDR2 SYDVKM. As DNA, the CDR3 is TGTGCCAGCACCATGGGTCAGGGGGGAAATGAAAAACTGTTTTTT. Translating gives CASTMGQGGNEKLFF. Supplemented by reference TRBV28 and TRBJ1-4, the full variable domain reads DVKVTQSSRYLVKRTGEKVFLECVQDMDHENMFWYRQDPGLGLRLIYFSYDVKMKEKGDIPEGYSVSREKKERFSLILESASTNQTSMYLCASTMGQGGNEKLFFGSGTQLSVL.

The CDR3 DNA follows: TGCGCCAGCAGCTCCGGGAAAAACACCGGGGAGCTGTTTTTT. It codes for CASSSGKNTGELFF. The V and J genes are TRBV10-1 and TRBJ2-2, with a weak D call TRBD2 (5 bases). The CDR3 is 14 amino acids. CDR1 and CDR2 (germline): WNHNN, SYGVQD (reference sequence). V was pared by 6 bases and J by 2 bases, with 10 bases between.

This clone was recorded once. The chain links TRBV7-8 to TRBJ1-5; maybe TRBD1 (6 bases). V lost 5 bases and J 2 bases, leaving 19 bases between the germline ends. Germline assignment: CDR1 SGHVS and CDR2 FQNEAQ. This CDR3 is 17 amino acids long. CDR3 residues: CASSPREVNRGNQPQHF. The CDR3 DNA follows: TGTGCCAGCAGCCCCCGGGAAGTCAACAGGGGCAATCAGCCCCAGCATTTT. The whole variable domain, filled in from reference TRBV7-8 and TRBJ1-5, reads GAGVSQSPRYKVAKRGQDVALRCDPISGHVSLFWYQQALGQGPEFLTYFQNEAQLDKSGLPSDRFFAERPEGSVSTLKIQRTQQEDSAVYLCASSPREVNRGNQPQHFGDGTRLSIL.

The V gene is TRBV6-1, the J gene TRBJ2-5, with D maybe TRBD2 (5 bases). V shed 5 bases and J shed 2 bases, with 9 bases lying between them. CDR1 and CDR2 (germline): MNHNS, SASEGT. CDR3 length equals 13 residues. CDR3 sequence reads: CASSHGIQETQYF. The CDR3 bases are TGTGCCAGCAGTCACGGGATTCAAGAGACCCAGTACTTC.

The V gene is TRBV9, the J gene TRBJ2-3; a possible D gene is TRBD2 (5 bases). The CDR3 length is 15 residues. Trimming removed 0 bases at V and 10 bases at J, with 18 bases between. The germline gives CDR1 SGDLS, CDR2 YYNGEE. CDR3: CASSVGRWELAAQYF. In DNA, the CDR3 is TGTGCCAGCAGCGTAGGAAGGTGGGAGCTGGCTGCGCAGTATTTT. The variable domain in full, completed from reference TRBV9 and TRBJ2-3, reads DSGVTQTPKHLITATGQRVTLRCSPRSGDLSVYWYQQSLDQGLQFLIQYYNGEERAKGNILERFSAQQFPDLHSELNLSSLELGDSALYFCASSVGRWELAAQYFGPGTRLTVL.

The chain combines TRBV5-1 with TRBJ1-1, with D possibly TRBD1 on 5 matching bases. This CDR3 is 14 amino acids long. Between the trimmed V and J ends, which lost 3 bases and 0 bases, there was a span of 9 bases. Germline V gene lookup returns CDR1 SGHRS and CDR2 YFSETQ. CDR3 coding DNA: TGCGCCAGCAGCTATGAAGGGGTGAACACTGAAGCTTTCTTT. Its protein product is CASSYEGVNTEAFF.

This clone has only a few counts. The gene calls are TRBV15 and TRBJ1-5; possible D gene TRBD1, 5 bases. The germline CDR1 and CDR2 sequences are LNHNV and YYDKDF (reference sequence). The CDR3 extends over 12 amino acids. The CDR3 protein is CGAKTDNQPQHF. The CDR3 nucleotides are TGTGGGGCGAAGACAGACAATCAGCCCCAGCATTTT.

The chain employs TRBV19 and TRBJ2-3; D unresolved. Germline values: CDR1 LNHDA, CDR2 SQIVND (reference sequence). This CDR3 is 13 amino acids long. With 2 bases removed from V and 9 bases from J, the gap between germline ends came to 12 bases. DNA for the CDR3: TGTGCCAGTAGTATAAAGGGTGTCGAGACGCAGTATTTT. Amino acid sequence: CASSIKGVETQYF.

The chain has TRBV29-1 and TRBJ2-3, with D uncertain. V shed 2 bases and J shed 2 bases, with 8 bases lying between them. Germline CDR1 reads SQVTM; CDR2 reads ANQGSEA. This CDR3 is built from 13 residues. The CDR3 sequence is CSVELRVTDTQYF. CDR3 coding DNA: TGCAGCGTTGAACTACGGGTCACAGATACGCAGTATTTT.

V and J are TRBV21-1 and TRBJ2-7. TRBV21-1 is an annotated pseudogene. This CDR3 contains 14 residues. The CDR3 coding sequence is TGCGCCAGCAGCCGGGATCCGGGGCCCTACGAGCAGTACTTC. It translates to CASSRDPGPYEQYF.

This sequence joins TRBV4-2 and TRBJ2-2; TRBD2 agrees at 8 bases. The CDR3 contains 16 residues. Germline values: CDR1 LGHNA, CDR2 YNFKEQ. With 2 bases clipped from V and 6 bases from J, the junction kept 8 bases outside the gene matches. The CDR3 DNA sequence: TGTGCCAGCAGCCAAACTAGCGGAGCTGGGCCCGGGGAGCTGTTTTTT. Amino acid sequence: CASSQTSGAGPGELFF.

The V gene is TRBV28, the J gene TRBJ2-1, with a possible D match to TRBD1 (6 bases). Trimming cost V 4 bases and J 10 bases, with 11 bases left between them. The CDR3 length is 12 residues. CDR1 MDHEN and CDR2 SYDVKM come from the germline V gene. CDR3 in DNA: TGTGCCAGCAGTTACAGGGCTCTCGAGCAGTTCTTC. Its protein product is CASSYRALEQFF. The complete variable domain, with remaining parts taken from reference TRBV28 and TRBJ2-1, reads DVKVTQSSRYLVKRTGEKVFLECVQDMDHENMFWYRQDPGLGLRLIYFSYDVKMKEKGDIPEGYSVSREKKERFSLILESASTNQTSMYLCASSYRALEQFFGPGTRLTVL.

Only a few counts were recorded for this clone. V gene TRBV21-1 combines with J gene TRBJ1-5. TRBV21-1 corresponds to a pseudogene. The CDR3 sequence is 18 residues long. The CDR3 region is CASRKRPLGRGSNQPQHF. CDR3 nucleotide sequence: TGTGCCAGCCGAAAAAGGCCCCTGGGGAGGGGGAGCAATCAGCCCCAGCATTTT.

In nucleotides, the CDR3 is TGCAGCGTCGGGACAGAGGGCGAGACTGAAGCTTTCTTT. Encoded protein: CSVGTEGETEAFF. The chain couples TRBV29-1 to TRBJ1-1; 7 nucleotides line up with TRBD1. Trimming took 6 bases from V and 5 from J; bases not matched to a gene: 9. CDR3 length: 13 residues. The germline V gene has CDR1 SQVTM and CDR2 ANQGSEA.

This chain uses TRBV5-1 with TRBJ2-1, with D possibly matching TRBD1 (5 bases). The CDR3 is 15 residues long. Germline V gene sequence: CDR1 SGHRS, CDR2 YFSETQ. V was clipped by 4 bases and J by 6 bases, with 17 bases between them. DNA for the CDR3: TGCGCCAGCAGCCACCTCAGGGAATCCCGCAATGAGCAGTTCTTC. This gives the protein CASSHLRESRNEQFF.